A selection of T cell receptor beta chains follows, all from one sample in a study of blood T cells in healthy people across ages. TCRdb ran MiXCR on the 5' RACE reads and lists one entry per CDR3 protein. The data show some 920,000 distinct CDR3 sequences, roughly 51% seen once. The material sequenced was blood. The source of these receptors is an older woman in good health. Each CDR3 is given with its conserved first and last residue. The D gene is left open where the match is weak. Clone sizes are given selectively: once, few, many, or a class where the clone is expanded.

NA	TRBJ2-7	NA	TRBV7-9	TGTGCCAGCAGCTCGGAACAAACCAGGGTCCGCGGCGGGCAGTACTTC	CASSSEQTRVRGGQYF
TRBD2	TRBJ2-1	once	TRBV14	TGTGCCAGCAGCCAAGTGGGACTAGGACCCTACAATGAGCAGTTCTTC	CASSQVGLGPYNEQFF
NA	TRBJ2-1	NA	TRBV11-3	TGTGCCAGCAGTCGGGAGATCGGTGAGCAGTTCTTC	CASSREIGEQFF
NA	TRBJ2-7	NA	TRBV6-5	TGTGCCAGCAGTTACCAAAACCCTGTGGGCTACGAGCAGTACTTC	CASSYQNPVGYEQYF
TRBD2	TRBJ2-1	NA	TRBV20-1	TGCAGTGCTGGGAGACGAGCGGGAAACAATGAGCAGTTCTTC	CSAGRRAGNNEQFF
NA	TRBJ1-1	NA	TRBV6-6	TGTGCCAGCAGTACCTCAGGAGGGACTAACACTGAAGCTTTCTTT	CASSTSGGTNTEAFF
TRBD1	TRBJ1-4	once	TRBV4-2	TGTGCCAGCAGCCAAGTGGGACAGGGGAGGTCGGTTGAAAAACTGTTTTTT	CASSQVGQGRSVEKLFF
NA	TRBJ1-5	NA	TRBV20-1	TGCAGTGCTAGTCCACGGTCTGGGCCCCAGCATTTT	CSASPRSGPQHF
TRBD1	TRBJ2-7	NA	TRBV10-3	TGTGCCATCAGTGAGGACCTGACAGGGTTCGACGAGCAGTACTTC	CAISEDLTGFDEQYF
NA	TRBJ2-3	NA	TRBV5-1	TGCGCCAGCAGCTTGGTCGAGCGGAGGGGGGCATGGGATACGCAGTATTTT	CASSLVERRGAWDTQYF
NA	TRBJ2-3	NA	TRBV29-1	TGCAGCGTAACGAAAGGACTCAACACAGATACGCAGTATTTT	CSVTKGLNTDTQYF
TRBD1	TRBJ1-5	NA	TRBV20-1	TGCAGTGCTCCACAGGGGTCCTCATTCAATCAGCCCCAGCATTTT	CSAPQGSSFNQPQHF
TRBD2	TRBJ2-7	NA	TRBV19	TGTGCCAGTAGTATGGCACTAGCGGGCTTCGACGAGCAGTACTTC	CASSMALAGFDEQYF
TRBD2	TRBJ2-2	once	TRBV6-6	TGTGCCAGCAGTTACTCGGGACTAGCGGGAGGTACCGGGGAGCTGTTTTTT	CASSYSGLAGGTGELFF
TRBD2	TRBJ2-1	NA	TRBV20-1	TGCAGTGCTACCATCGGGACTAGCAGGAATGAGCAGTTCTTC	CSATIGTSRNEQFF
NA	TRBJ2-1	few	TRBV20-1	TGCAGTGCTAGGGATTTGGAGGGAAGCTCCTACAATGAGCAGTTCTTC	CSARDLEGSSYNEQFF
NA	TRBJ2-5	few	TRBV11-2	TGTGCCAGCAGCTTATCCCCAGGGACCCAGTACTTC	CASSLSPGTQYF
NA	TRBJ2-2	NA	TRBV9	TGTGCCAGCAGCGATGGGGGCGGGGAGCTGTTTTTT	CASSDGGGELFF
NA	TRBJ2-5	few	TRBV12-3/TRBV12-4	TGTGCCAGCAGTACCCAGATGACCGGGAAAGAGACCCAGTACTTC	CASSTQMTGKETQYF
NA	TRBJ2-1	once	TRBV3-1	TGTGCCAGCAGCCAAGTCGGGCATGAGCAGTTCTTC	CASSQVGHEQFF
TRBD2	TRBJ2-1	few	TRBV20-1	TGCAGTGCTAGTGGGACTAGCGGGAGGGCCATGTACAATGAGCAGTTCTTC	CSASGTSGRAMYNEQFF
NA	TRBJ1-5	NA	TRBV7-9	TGTGCCATCGACAAGGACAGTCCGAATCAGCCCCAGCATTTT	CAIDKDSPNQPQHF
TRBD2	TRBJ2-4	few	TRBV20-1	TGCAGTGCCCCATGGGAGGGCGGCCTAGCCAAAAACATTCAGTACTTC	CSAPWEGGLAKNIQYF
NA	TRBJ2-7	many	TRBV10-3	TGTGCCATCAGTGAGGGCTACGAGCAGTACTTC	CAISEGYEQYF
NA	TRBJ1-1	NA	TRBV20-1	TGCAGTGCTAGCCGATCCGGGGCACCTGGAGAAGCTTTCTTT	CSASRSGAPGEAFF
NA	TRBJ2-1	NA	TRBV5-1	TGCGCCAGCAGCCCGGGAGACAGGGACAATGAGCAGTTCTTC	CASSPGDRDNEQFF
NA	TRBJ2-2	NA	TRBV12-3/TRBV12-4	TGTGCCAGCCAGGACGGCGGGACAACGAACACCGGGGAGCTGTTTTTT	CASQDGGTTNTGELFF
NA	TRBJ2-7	NA	TRBV5-4	TGTGCCAGCAGACCACGGGGCAGCTCCTACGAGCAGTACTTC	CASRPRGSSYEQYF
NA	TRBJ2-5	NA	TRBV4-3	TGCGCCAGCAGCCAGCGCCGGGGCTCCTTAGGAGAGACCCAGTACTTC	CASSQRRGSLGETQYF
NA	TRBJ1-1	NA	TRBV28	TGTGCCAGCAGAACCGGACCAGCGAACACTGAAGCTTTCTTT	CASRTGPANTEAFF
NA	TRBJ2-1	few	TRBV5-6	TGTGCCAGCAGCGTGACAGGGGAGGGTAATGAGCAGTTCTTC	CASSVTGEGNEQFF
TRBD2	TRBJ2-4	NA	TRBV20-1	TGCAGTGCTAGAGATCCAAGGACTAGCGGGAGGGCCAAAAACATTCAGTACTTC	CSARDPRTSGRAKNIQYF
NA	TRBJ1-2	NA	TRBV5-1	TGCGCCAGCAGCTTGGTTGGTAGGGTGATGGGCTACACCTTC	CASSLVGRVMGYTF
TRBD1	TRBJ1-1	NA	TRBV20-1	TGCAGTGCTGGGGGACAGAAGAACACTGAAGCTTTCTTT	CSAGGQKNTEAFF
NA	TRBJ2-5	few	TRBV11-2	TGTGCCAGCAGCCAGCAACCGGGAGAAAGATGGACCCAGTACTTC	CASSQQPGERWTQYF
TRBD1	TRBJ2-6	NA	TRBV5-1	TGCGCCAGCCATACAGGGGGCGAGGCTGGGGCCAACGTCCTGACTTTC	CASHTGGEAGANVLTF
NA	TRBJ2-5	NA	TRBV6-5	TGTGCCAGCAGGGAGGACGGTCAAGAGACCCAGTACTTC	CASREDGQETQYF
NA	TRBJ2-7	few	TRBV7-2	TGTGCCAGCAGCTACGCCGGAGAGCAGTACTTC	CASSYAGEQYF
TRBD2	TRBJ2-7	NA	TRBV28	TGTGCCAGCAGCCCCTCTCTAGCGGGTCTAATCTACGAGCAGTACTTC	CASSPSLAGLIYEQYF
NA	TRBJ2-3	NA	TRBV20-1	TGCAGTGCTAGAGATCTCGGGAGTGGGATTACAGATACGCAGTATTTT	CSARDLGSGITDTQYF
NA	TRBJ1-5	NA	TRBV12-3/TRBV12-4	TGTGCCAGCAGTTTTTACAGGGATCAGCCCCAGCATTTT	CASSFYRDQPQHF
NA	TRBJ2-5	NA	TRBV5-5	TGTGCCAGCAGGAAGGTTGATGAGCAGTACTTC	CASRKVDEQYF
NA	TRBJ1-1	few	TRBV6-1	TGTGCCAGCAGTGATGGGTTGAGATTCACTGAAGCTTTCTTT	CASSDGLRFTEAFF
TRBD1	TRBJ2-1	few	TRBV5-1	TGCGCCAGCAGCCGCCAAGGGACAGGGACATACAATGAGCAGTTCTTC	CASSRQGTGTYNEQFF
NA	TRBJ2-3	NA	TRBV29-1	TGCAGCGCTATAGGGGGAAGGTGGACAGATACGCAGTATTTT	CSAIGGRWTDTQYF
TRBD1	TRBJ2-7	NA	TRBV4-2	TGTGCCAGCAGCCAACCGGGACAGGGCTTCTATGAGCAGTACTTC	CASSQPGQGFYEQYF
NA	TRBJ1-4	NA	TRBV28	TGTGCCAGCAGTGTATCGGGTCAGAATGAAAAACTGTTTTTT	CASSVSGQNEKLFF
NA	TRBJ2-7	once	TRBV10-2	TGCGCCAGCAGTGAGGCTAATCTGAACGAGCAGTACTTC	CASSEANLNEQYF
TRBD2	TRBJ2-3	NA	TRBV12-3/TRBV12-4	TGTGCCAGCAGCTATGGACTAGCGGGAGGGCTGAGCACAGATACGCAGTATTTT	CASSYGLAGGLSTDTQYF
TRBD2	TRBJ2-3	few	TRBV28	TGTGCCAGCTCTCTAGCGGGAAGCCCCGTTACGCAGTATTTT	CASSLAGSPVTQYF
NA	TRBJ2-1	few	TRBV5-5	TGTGCCAGCAGCTTGGGCATAACTGAGCAGTTCTTC	CASSLGITEQFF
TRBD2	TRBJ2-1	NA	TRBV5-6	TGTGCCAGCTTCTTTGCGGGAGGGTACAATGAGCAGTTCTTC	CASFFAGGYNEQFF
TRBD2	TRBJ2-7	NA	TRBV7-9	TGTGCCAGCAGTCCGTGGACTAGCGGCTACGAGCAGTACTTC	CASSPWTSGYEQYF